This T cell receptor beta chain was identified during a study of blood T cell repertoires in COVID-19. CDR3 length equals 17 residues. V trimming: 4 bases; J trimming: 1 base; junction bases outside the gene matches: 4. Germline V gene sequence: CDR1 SGHRS, CDR2 YFSETQ. Notes on this clone: Different DNA sequences within this sample yield the same CDR3.

The method was immunoSEQ multiplex PCR; TCRdb's version includes in-frame clones alone and lacks a portion of them. The data show some 160,000 clones, roughly 77% seen once. The clonotype was recovered from a man aged 65-85 years with active or convalescent COVID-19. Sequencing was performed on peripheral blood. The chain joins TRBV5-1 to TRBJ2-5, with 16 bases aligning to TRBD2. The CDR3 spells CASSPGLAGGIQETQYF. The CDR3 DNA sequence: TGCGCCAGCAGCCCGGGACTAGCGGGAGGGATCCAAGAGACCCAGTACTTC. The whole variable domain, filled in from reference TRBV5-1 and TRBJ2-5, reads KAGVTQTPRYLIKTRGQQVTLSCSPISGHRSVSWYQQTPGQGLQFLFEYFSETQRNKGNFPGRFSGRQFSNSRSEMNVSTLELGDSALYLCASSPGLAGGIQETQYFGPGTRLLVL.